Below, 8 T cell receptor beta chains from the same sample are listed, as sequenced in a study of PD-1 blockade in mismatch repair-deficient tumors. Produced via immunoSEQ multiplex PCR; TCRdb's table is partial and in-frame only. The profile shows more than 85,000 clones, approximately 83% of them singletons. Source: peripheral blood, taken roughly 35 weeks after starting pembrolizumab. The receptors were sampled from an adult with mismatch repair-deficient cancer.

The chain employs TRBV29-1 and TRBJ2-7; D might be TRBD1 (5 bases). Trimming took 3 bases from V and 2 from J, leaving 8 bases between them. The CDR3 has 12 residues. The germline V gene encodes CDR1 SQVTM and CDR2 ANQGSEA. In DNA form, the CDR3 reads TGCAGCGTTGAGGCAGGGCCCTACGAGCAGTACTTC. The encoded protein is CSVEAGPYEQYF.

The chain links TRBV29-1 to TRBJ2-7; 8 positions match TRBD2. Germline CDR1 and CDR2: SQVTM and ANQGSEA. V lost 5 bases, J lost 0 bases, and 6 bases stayed unmatched. The CDR3 runs to 14 residues. Here the CDR3 DNA reads TGCAGCGTTTCGACCAGCGGGAGCTCCTACGAGCAGTACTTC. Its protein is CSVSTSGSSYEQYF.

The chain is built from TRBV7-9 and TRBJ2-2; no definite D call. This CDR3 spans 14 amino acids. Trimming took off 5 bases at V and 1 base at J, with 8 bases between the two ends. Germline assignment: CDR1 SEHNR and CDR2 FQNEAQ (reference sequence). The CDR3 DNA reads TGTGCCAGCAGCAAGCGAGGGAACACCGGGGAGCTGTTTTTT. Encoded protein: CASSKRGNTGELFF.

This clone appeared once. The CDR3 reads CASSTMMNTEAFF. CDR3 in DNA: TGTGCCAGCAGCACAATGATGAACACTGAAGCTTTCTTT. The chain carries TRBV7-3 and TRBJ1-1; D is undetermined. The V and J ends lost 5 bases and 0 bases respectively, with 7 bases between them. The germline gives CDR1 SGHTA, CDR2 FQGTGA. The CDR3 sequence is 13 residues long.

J is TRBJ2-1 and V is TRBV5-4, with a tentative D call TRBD2 (6 bases). CDR3 length equals 15 residues. CDR1 SGHNT and CDR2 YYREEE come from the germline V gene (reference sequence). V lost 4 bases, J lost 0 bases, and 11 bases lay in between. Here the CDR3 reads CASSLRDFSYNEQFF. Here the CDR3 DNA reads TGTGCCAGCAGCCTGCGGGACTTCTCCTACAATGAGCAGTTCTTC.

The chain combines TRBV19 with TRBJ2-7; 11 positions agree with TRBD1. This CDR3 has 14 residues. With 3 bases clipped from V and 2 bases from J, the junction kept 0 bases outside the gene matches. The germline V gene has CDR1 LNHDA and CDR2 SQIVND (reference sequence). The CDR3 DNA sequence: TGTGCCAGTAGTATGGGACAGGGGGCCTACGAGCAGTACTTC. This sequence encodes CASSMGQGAYEQYF.

CDR3 amino acids: CASSEQGYGTNEKLFF. As DNA, the CDR3 is TGTGCCAGCAGTGAACAGGGCTATGGCACTAATGAAAAACTGTTTTTT. This sequence joins TRBV9 and TRBJ1-4; TRBD1 might be the D (6 bases). With 5 bases removed from V and 2 bases from J, the gap between germline ends came to 16 bases. This CDR3 comprises 16 residues. The V gene's germline CDR1 is SGDLS and CDR2 YYNGEE.

Comment on this clone: Other DNA sequences from this sample encode an identical CDR3 as well. The CDR3 region is CASSGSSTDTQYF. The CDR3 nucleotides are TGTGCCAGTAGTGGTAGTAGCACAGATACGCAGTATTTT. The V gene is TRBV19, the J gene TRBJ2-3; D remains unclear. V lost 5 bases, J lost 0 bases, and 6 bases lay in between. The CDR3 is 13 residues long. From germline, CDR1 is LNHDA and CDR2 SQIVND (reference sequence).